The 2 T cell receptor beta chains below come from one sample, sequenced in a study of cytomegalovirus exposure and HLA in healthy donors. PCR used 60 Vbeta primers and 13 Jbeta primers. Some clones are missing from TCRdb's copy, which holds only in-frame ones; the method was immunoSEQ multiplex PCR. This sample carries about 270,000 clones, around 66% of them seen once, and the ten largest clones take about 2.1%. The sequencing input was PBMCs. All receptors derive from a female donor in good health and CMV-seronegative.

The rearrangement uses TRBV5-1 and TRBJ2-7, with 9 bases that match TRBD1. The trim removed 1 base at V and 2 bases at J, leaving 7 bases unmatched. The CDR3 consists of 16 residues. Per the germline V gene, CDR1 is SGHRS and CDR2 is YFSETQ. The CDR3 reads CASSLYLGQGPYEQYF. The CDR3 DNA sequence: TGCGCCAGCAGCTTGTATCTGGGACAGGGACCCTACGAGCAGTACTTC.

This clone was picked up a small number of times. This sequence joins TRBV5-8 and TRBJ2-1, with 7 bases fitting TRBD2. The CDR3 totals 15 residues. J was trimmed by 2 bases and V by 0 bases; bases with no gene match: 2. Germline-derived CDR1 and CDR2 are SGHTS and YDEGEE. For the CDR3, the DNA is TGTGCCAGCAGCTTGGGACTAGCTGCCTACAATGAGCAGTTCTTC. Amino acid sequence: CASSLGLAAYNEQFF.